These 2 T cell receptor beta chains share one sample of origin, sequenced in a study of chemoradiotherapy in HPV16-positive cancers. The table came from immunoSEQ multiplex PCR; TCRdb's copy has only in-frame clones and leaves some out. The sample holds about 29,000 clones; about nine tenths are singletons and the top ten take around 20%. This specimen consisted of blood, obtained from a patient who underwent chemoradiotherapy. Receptors were obtained from a human donor with HPV-associated anogenital cancer.

The chain couples TRBV4-2 to TRBJ1-4, with a possible D match to TRBD1 (6 bases). Germline V gene lookup returns CDR1 LGHNA and CDR2 YNFKEQ. V was cut by 4 bases and J by 2 bases, with 11 bases left in between. The CDR3 spans 15 residues. CDR3 sequence: CASSLQTGTNEKLFF. Written as DNA, the CDR3 is TGTGCCAGCAGCCTACAGACAGGTACTAATGAAAAACTGTTTTTT.

This clone turned up a few times. Here the CDR3 reads CAWSGDYSQETQYF. The CDR3 nucleotides are TGTGCCTGGAGTGGGGACTATTCCCAAGAGACCCAGTACTTC. The V call is TRBV30, the J call TRBJ2-5; TRBD2 matches 7 bases. The germline gives CDR1 GTSNPN, CDR2 SVGIG (reference sequence). The CDR3 has 14 amino acids. Trimming removed 1 base from V and 1 base from J; junction bases left unmatched: 3.